These 29 T cell receptor beta chains were all obtained from the same sample, sequenced in a study of T cell repertoires in cytomegalovirus infection. TCRdb called the reads again in MiXCR, with one record for every CDR3 protein. The sample carries a few hundred thousand distinct CDR3 sequences, over 7.5% recorded once. The sequencing sample was made of PBMCs. Receptor source: a human donor in good health (CMV status not recorded). Some clones in this sample may be carry-over from other donors' samples.

This clonotype was seen many times. The chain links TRBV7-9 to TRBJ1-5; maybe TRBD1 (5 bases). Trimming pared 5 bases from V and 2 bases from J, leaving 13 bases between. CDR3 length: 15 residues. Germline CDR1 reads SEHNR; CDR2 reads FQNEAQ (reference sequence). This CDR3 is CASSGQGGGNQPQHF. For the CDR3, the DNA is TGTGCCAGCAGCGGTCAGGGAGGAGGCAATCAGCCCCAGCATTTT.

This clonotype was seen a handful of times. The CDR3 sequence is CASSLAGSRDRSNQPQHF. Here the CDR3 DNA reads TGTGCCAGCAGCTTAGCGGGGTCCCGGGACAGGAGCAATCAGCCCCAGCATTTT. This sequence joins TRBV7-9 and TRBJ1-5; 8 bases align to TRBD1. The CDR3 has 18 residues. Germline V CDR1 and CDR2: SEHNR, FQNEAQ (reference sequence). The J segment lost 1 base and the V segment lost 0 bases, leaving 8 bases of the junction unmatched.

The rearrangement uses TRBV7-3 and TRBJ2-5; D unresolved. This CDR3 region has 14 residues. The germline gives CDR1 SGHTA, CDR2 FQGTGA. V was clipped by 5 bases and J by 2 bases, with 12 bases between them. The CDR3 is CASSPSMKQETQYF. Here the CDR3 DNA reads TGTGCCAGCAGCCCGTCAATGAAGCAAGAGACCCAGTACTTC.

This clonotype was observed many times. The chain combines TRBV7-2 with TRBJ2-7, with D perhaps matching TRBD1 (5 bases). From germline, CDR1 is SGHTA and CDR2 FQGNSA. V was shortened by 5 bases and J by 6 bases, with 17 bases between the two germline ends. CDR3 length: 14 amino acids. Here the CDR3 DNA reads TGTGCCAGCAGCCAGACCAGGGTCCGAGGCGAGCAGTACTTC. Protein sequence: CASSQTRVRGEQYF.

This clonotype has only a few counts. The chain has TRBV6-2 or TRBV6-3 and TRBJ2-1, with a weak D call TRBD1 (6 bases). V lost 6 bases and J lost 0, with 18 bases in between. This CDR3 has 17 residues. Germline CDR1 MNHEY, CDR2 SVGEGT. The CDR3 loop reads CASRPRQVLDSYNEQFF. In DNA, the CDR3 is TGTGCCAGCAGGCCAAGACAGGTCCTCGACTCCTACAATGAGCAGTTCTTC.

The V gene is TRBV9, the J gene TRBJ2-2, with D possibly matching TRBD1 (5 bases). This CDR3 region has 15 residues. From germline, CDR1 is SGDLS and CDR2 YYNGEE. The V and J ends lost 7 bases and 4 bases respectively, with 17 bases between them. This CDR3 reads CASPASTASTGELFF. CDR3 nucleotide sequence: TGTGCCAGCCCCGCCTCGACAGCGAGCACCGGGGAGCTGTTTTTT.

This clonotype was found many times. J is TRBJ2-3 and V is TRBV7-2; 9 nucleotides agree with TRBD2. The ends lost 6 bases at V and 1 base at J; junction bases unmatched: 5. The CDR3 extends over 15 amino acids. Germline V gives CDR1 SGHTA, CDR2 FQGNSA. The CDR3 spells CASRREGVGTDTQYF. The CDR3 coding sequence is TGTGCCAGCAGGCGGGAGGGCGTGGGCACAGATACGCAGTATTTT.

This clonotype was detected a few times. The V call is TRBV5-1, the J call TRBJ1-1; TRBD1 aligns across 12 bases. The ends lost 0 bases at V and 9 bases at J; junction bases unmatched: 0. CDR1 and CDR2 (germline): SGHRS, YFSETQ. The CDR3 extends over 13 amino acids. Written as DNA, the CDR3 is TGCGCCAGCAGCTTGGGGGACAGGGGGCAAGCTTTCTTT. Protein sequence: CASSLGDRGQAFF.

This clonotype was detected many times. The chain employs TRBV6-1 and TRBJ1-2; perhaps TRBD1 as D (6 bases). The V end lost 6 bases, the J end lost 2 bases, and 16 bases lay between the germline ends. Germline V gene lookup returns CDR1 MNHNS and CDR2 SASEGT. CDR3 size: 15 residues. The CDR3 coding sequence is TGTGCCAGCAGCCGGGGGGGGGGCTTCAACTATGGCTACACCTTC. Encoded protein: CASSRGGGFNYGYTF.

Only a few counts were recorded for this clonotype. The chain uses TRBV19 and TRBJ2-7; either TRBD1 or TRBD2 may supply D (5 bases each). V was shortened by 3 bases and J by 6 bases, with 12 bases between the two germline ends. Germline values: CDR1 LNHDA, CDR2 SQIVND (reference sequence). The CDR3 runs 13 residues. The CDR3 region has the DNA TGTGCCAGTAGTATGGTACGGGGCGGCGAGCAGTACTTC. Protein product: CASSMVRGGEQYF.

Many counts were recorded for this clonotype. The chain joins TRBV7-2 to TRBJ2-7; D remains ambiguous. Trimming cost V 6 bases and J 2 bases, with 11 bases left between them. This CDR3 comprises 13 residues. Per germline, CDR1 SGHTA and CDR2 FQGNSA. The CDR3 nucleotides are TGTGCCAGCAGGCCTACTGGAGCCTACGAGCAGTACTTC. It codes for CASRPTGAYEQYF.

Ten or more counts support this clonotype. V and J are TRBV11-3 and TRBJ2-1, with 8 bases that match TRBD2. Germline V gene sequence: CDR1 SGHNT, CDR2 YENEEA. V lost 2 bases and J lost 1; bases outside the gene matches: 7. This CDR3 has 17 residues. The chain's CDR3 is CASSLRGGSGSYNEQFF. The CDR3, as DNA: TGTGCCAGCAGCTTACGGGGGGGAAGCGGGTCCTACAATGAGCAGTTCTTC.

This clonotype was observed a handful of times. The chain is built from TRBV6-1 and TRBJ1-5; 8 bases agree with TRBD1. The CDR3 is 14 residues long. The germline gives CDR1 MNHNS, CDR2 SASEGT. Germline trimming cut 6 bases from V and 5 bases from J; bases unmatched to any gene: 6. CDR3 DNA: TGTGCCAGCAGCGATACAGGGGGATATCAGCCCCAGCATTTT. Its protein product is CASSDTGGYQPQHF.

The J gene is TRBJ2-1, the V gene TRBV19, with D possibly being TRBD2 (6 bases). Germline assignment: CDR1 LNHDA and CDR2 SQIVND (reference sequence). Trimming removed 6 bases at V and 5 bases at J, with 17 bases between. The CDR3 is 15 amino acids. The chain's CDR3 is CASRPPGGGNNEQFF. Written as DNA, the CDR3 is TGTGCCAGTAGGCCCCCCGGGGGAGGAAACAATGAGCAGTTCTTC.

The genes are TRBV20-1 and TRBJ2-7; 8 bases agree with TRBD2. The J segment lost 6 bases and the V segment lost 5 bases, leaving 12 bases of the junction unmatched. This CDR3 comprises 14 residues. CDR1 is DFQATT, CDR2 SNEGSKA, per germline (reference sequence). CDR3 region: CSAGGLVGKGEQYF. Written as DNA, the CDR3 is TGCAGTGCTGGGGGACTAGTGGGGAAAGGCGAGCAGTACTTC.

This clonotype was detected ten times or more. V usage is TRBV12-3 or TRBV12-4 and J usage is TRBJ2-2; 7 positions match TRBD2. With 3 bases clipped from V and 7 bases from J, the junction kept 11 bases outside the gene matches. The CDR3 covers 16 residues. CDR3 nucleotide sequence: TGTGCCAGCAGTTTGGGGGAGGGAAGACGAGGCGGGGAGCTGTTTTTT. It translates to CASSLGEGRRGGELFF.

This clonotype was counted a few times. The chain uses TRBV28 and TRBJ2-7, with TRBD1 matching 7 bases. Germline V gene data show CDR1 as MDHEN and CDR2 as SYDVKM. The CDR3 sequence is 14 residues long. Trimming at V came to 6 bases and at J to 4 bases, leaving 9 bases not matched to a gene. The CDR3: CASSPGTVLYEQYF. CDR3 bases: TGTGCCAGCAGCCCTGGGACAGTTCTTTACGAGCAGTACTTC.

In its sample, this clonotype was seen many times. The gene calls are TRBV4-2 and TRBJ1-2; tentatively, D is TRBD1 (5 bases). The germline gives CDR1 LGHNA, CDR2 YNFKEQ. V was trimmed by 0 bases and J by 6 bases, leaving 14 bases between them. The CDR3 has 15 residues. The CDR3 DNA is TGTGCCAGCAGCCAAGAGATGGGGCAGGTGAATGGCTACACCTTC. Translated: CASSQEMGQVNGYTF.

This clonotype has a count of ten or more. This chain links TRBV7-6 with TRBJ2-3; the D gene is possibly TRBD2 (5 bases). Germline values: CDR1 SGHVS, CDR2 FNYEAQ. The CDR3 contains 15 residues. Trimming pared 0 bases from V and 6 bases from J, leaving 13 bases between. CDR3 coding DNA: TGTGCCAGCAGCTTAGCCCCCCGACTACAGGATACGCAGTATTTT. As protein: CASSLAPRLQDTQYF.

Ten or more counts support this clonotype. This chain joins TRBV19 and TRBJ2-1; D tentatively reads TRBD1 or TRBD2 (5 bases each). CDR1 is LNHDA and CDR2 is SQIVND in the germline V gene (reference sequence). The CDR3 sequence is 13 residues long. Trimming removed 7 bases at V and 8 bases at J, with 15 bases between. CDR3 coding DNA: TGTGCCAGTACCGGGACCGGGTGGGATGAGCAGTTCTTC. This encodes CASTGTGWDEQFF.

This clonotype was detected many times. This chain uses TRBV7-2 with TRBJ1-4; D unresolved. Per the germline V gene, CDR1 is SGHTA and CDR2 is FQGNSA. Trimming removed 5 bases at V and 2 bases at J, with 9 bases between. This CDR3 has 14 amino acids. As DNA, the CDR3 is TGTGCCAGCAGCCCCTTAGGTACTAATGAAAAACTGTTTTTT. It yields the protein CASSPLGTNEKLFF.

This clonotype was counted between two and nine times. The gene calls are TRBV4-1 and TRBJ2-1, with a tentative D call TRBD1 (6 bases). The CDR3 has 16 amino acids. V dropped 5 bases and J dropped 7 bases, with 21 bases sitting between them. Germline CDR1 and CDR2: MGHRA and YSYEKL. The CDR3 DNA reads as TGCGCCAGCAGCTATCTCCCGGGACAACGACCAAATGAGCAGTTCTTC. It codes for CASSYLPGQRPNEQFF.

This clonotype was seen a few times. This sequence joins TRBV6-1 and TRBJ2-7; D possibly matches TRBD1 or TRBD2 (5 bases each). CDR3 length: 15 residues. Looked up from germline, CDR1 is MNHNS and CDR2 is SASEGT. The V end was cut by 5 bases, the J end by 5 bases, with 19 bases between. CDR3 region: CASSTLRGALNEQYF. CDR3 coding DNA: TGTGCCAGCAGTACCCTGCGAGGGGCGCTGAACGAGCAGTACTTC.

This clonotype was recorded many times. The V and J genes are TRBV12-3 or TRBV12-4 and TRBJ1-5; unclear D gene. V was shortened by 6 bases and J by 4 bases, with 13 bases between the two germline ends. This CDR3 is built from 14 residues. This CDR3 is CASSISGVNQPQHF. The CDR3 region has the DNA TGTGCCAGCAGCATCTCCGGAGTAAATCAGCCCCAGCATTTT.

A few counts support this clonotype. The J gene is TRBJ2-1, the V gene TRBV20-1; perhaps TRBD1 as D (6 bases). This CDR3 is built from 15 residues. Germline assignment: CDR1 DFQATT and CDR2 SNEGSKA (reference sequence). Trimming stripped 6 bases from V and 0 bases from J, with 15 bases between. DNA for the CDR3: TGCAGTGCCAAGCGGACGGACAGCTCCTACAATGAGCAGTTCTTC. This translates into CSAKRTDSSYNEQFF.

The rearrangement joins TRBV28 to TRBJ2-1; D possibly uses TRBD1 or TRBD2 (5 bases each). This CDR3 is built from 12 residues. Trimming took 8 bases from V and 4 from J, leaving 9 bases between them. Germline-derived CDR1 and CDR2 are MDHEN and SYDVKM. The CDR3 DNA follows: TGTGCCAGCTGGGGACGATACAATGAGCAGTTCTTC. This translates into CASWGRYNEQFF.

This clonotype has a count of ten or more. The J gene is TRBJ1-1, the V gene TRBV7-2; TRBD1 agrees at 9 bases. The CDR3 has 16 amino acids. From germline, CDR1 is SGHTA and CDR2 FQGNSA. V lost 6 bases, J lost 4 bases, and 12 bases stayed unmatched. The CDR3 is CASRSGTGRGPTEAFF. The CDR3, as DNA: TGTGCCAGCAGATCCGGGACAGGGAGGGGACCCACTGAAGCTTTCTTT.

V gene TRBV11-2 combines with J gene TRBJ2-1, with 9 bases lining up with TRBD2. J was trimmed by 2 bases and V by 4 bases; bases with no gene match: 0. Germline-derived CDR1 and CDR2 are SGHAT and FQNNGV. The CDR3 sequence is 14 residues long. The CDR3 nucleotides read TGTGCCAGCAGCTCTAGCGGGACCTACAATGAGCAGTTCTTC. Amino acids: CASSSSGTYNEQFF.

V usage is TRBV9 and J usage is TRBJ2-3; the D gene is possibly TRBD2 (6 bases). CDR1 and CDR2 (germline): SGDLS, YYNGEE. The V end was cut by 3 bases, the J end by 1 base, with 12 bases between. The CDR3 runs to 15 residues. CDR3 nucleotide sequence: TGTGCCAGCAGCGGAGGCGGGACCGGCACAGATACGCAGTATTTT. Its translation: CASSGGGTGTDTQYF.